Below are 20 T cell receptor beta chains sequenced from a single sample in a study of early T cells in non-severe SARS-CoV-2 infection. TCRdb redid the calling of the 5' RACE reads with MiXCR, one entry per CDR3 protein. The sample lists some 77,000 distinct CDR3 sequences, 8.5% to 10% seen once, with around 4.6% in the top ten. Sequenced input: whole blood. The receptors come from an adult who was a healthcare worker with PCR-confirmed SARS-CoV-2 infection or an uninfected control (not recorded which).

This clonotype has a count of ten or more. This chain joins TRBV4-1 and TRBJ1-4; D might be TRBD1 (5 bases). Germline V gene lookup returns CDR1 MGHRA and CDR2 YSYEKL. With 2 bases removed from V and 11 bases from J, the gap between germline ends came to 9 bases. The CDR3 extends over 12 amino acids. The CDR3 here is CASSQTKGKLFF. CDR3 sequence (DNA): TGCGCCAGCAGCCAAACAAAGGGGAAACTGTTTTTT.

This rearrangement joins TRBV6-6 to TRBJ1-1, with 7 positions matching TRBD1. The CDR3 is 14 amino acids. V shed 5 bases and J 1 base; nucleotides not matched to a gene: 4. Per the germline V gene, CDR1 is MNHNY and CDR2 is SVGAGI (reference sequence). DNA for the CDR3: TGTGCCAGCAGTCGGGGGACAGCGAACACTGAAGCTTTCTTT. Its protein is CASSRGTANTEAFF.

The chain uses TRBV5-4 and TRBJ2-5, with TRBD2 matching over 11 bases. The CDR3 has 16 residues. The V gene's germline CDR1 is SGHNT and CDR2 YYREEE (reference sequence). Germline trimming cut 6 bases from V and 4 bases from J; bases unmatched to any gene: 11. CDR3 in DNA: TGTGCCAGCAAGACTCTCCTAGCGGGAGGTACAGAGACCCAGTACTTC. As protein: CASKTLLAGGTETQYF.

Only a few counts were recorded for this clonotype. The chain joins TRBV20-1 to TRBJ1-5, with a tentative D call TRBD1 (6 bases). The V gene lost 5 bases and the J gene lost 0 bases, with 11 bases spanning the gap. This CDR3 comprises 14 residues. Germline CDR1 and CDR2: DFQATT and SNEGSKA (reference sequence). In nucleotides, the CDR3 is TGCAGTGCTCGCAGGGGAATTAGCAATCAGCCCCAGCATTTT. It codes for CSARRGISNQPQHF.

This clonotype was recorded once. V gene TRBV11-2 combines with J gene TRBJ2-2, with D possibly TRBD2 on 6 matching bases. The CDR3 length is 16 residues. V lost 1 base and J 1 base, leaving 10 bases between the germline ends. Germline assignment: CDR1 SGHAT and CDR2 FQNNGV. The CDR3 DNA is TGTGCCAGCAGCTTAGGGAGTAGCGGGAACACCGGGGAGCTGTTTTTT. This codes for CASSLGSSGNTGELFF.

This chain joins TRBV9 and TRBJ2-1; tentative D call: TRBD2 (5 bases). The germline V and J ends were trimmed by 4 bases and 8 bases, with 19 bases remaining between them. Germline V gene sequence: CDR1 SGDLS, CDR2 YYNGEE. The CDR3 sequence is 15 residues long. The CDR3 DNA sequence: TGTGCCAGCAGCACCGGACTGTGGACCGCCGATGAGCAGTTCTTC. Translated, it gives CASSTGLWTADEQFF.

This clonotype was seen only a few times. The gene calls are TRBV7-6 and TRBJ2-3, with a tentative D call TRBD1 (5 bases). V lost 2 bases to trimming and J lost 4 bases, with 22 bases between them. There are 18 residues in the CDR3. Germline CDR1 SGHVS, CDR2 FNYEAQ. CDR3 DNA sequence: TGTGCCAGCAGCTTAACCCATGATGGGGCCTTTCGCTCAGATACGCAGTATTTT. This sequence encodes CASSLTHDGAFRSDTQYF.

The genes are TRBV6-4 and TRBJ2-1; 8 positions agree with TRBD2. The CDR3 runs 14 residues. Looked up from germline, CDR1 is MRHNA and CDR2 is SNTAGT. The trim removed 5 bases at V and 4 bases at J, leaving 4 bases unmatched. This CDR3 reads CASSRREGYNEQFF. DNA for the CDR3: TGTGCCAGCAGTAGACGGGAGGGGTACAATGAGCAGTTCTTC.

The chain is built from TRBV27 and TRBJ2-3; the D gene is possibly TRBD2 (6 bases). Per the germline V gene, CDR1 is MNHEY and CDR2 is SMNVEV (reference sequence). V lost 5 bases to trimming and J lost 2 bases, with 14 bases between them. The CDR3 runs 15 residues. In nucleotides, the CDR3 is TGTGCCAGCAGTCCGCACCGGGACTTCACAGATACGCAGTATTTT. Translation gives CASSPHRDFTDTQYF.

This clonotype was counted many times. The genes are TRBV10-3 and TRBJ2-7, with TRBD2 matching 10 bases. The CDR3 is made up of 16 amino acids. V was clipped by 3 bases and J by 3 bases; unmatched bases: 8. CDR1 is ENHRY and CDR2 is SYGVKD in the germline V gene. CDR3 nucleotides: TGTGCCATCAGTGACCCGACTAGCGGGCGAATCTACGAGCAGTACTTC. Translated: CAISDPTSGRIYEQYF.

In this sample, this clonotype turned up many times. The gene calls are TRBV9 and TRBJ2-2, with 16 bases that match TRBD2. Looked up from germline, CDR1 is SGDLS and CDR2 is YYNGEE. V was clipped by 4 bases and J by 6 bases; unmatched bases: 3. The CDR3 sequence is 16 residues long. The CDR3: CASSLGLAGGAGELFF. The CDR3 region has the DNA TGTGCCAGCAGCTTGGGACTAGCGGGAGGGGCCGGGGAGCTGTTTTTT.

This clonotype was found many times. The chain combines TRBV27 with TRBJ1-6; tentatively, D is TRBD1 (6 bases). From germline, CDR1 is MNHEY and CDR2 SMNVEV (reference sequence). Trimming removed 2 bases at V and 6 bases at J, with 11 bases between. The CDR3 totals 15 residues. The CDR3 loop reads CASSLGQGSNSPLHF. CDR3 coding DNA: TGTGCCAGCAGTTTAGGTCAGGGGAGTAATTCACCCCTCCACTTT.

This clonotype occurred many times. This rearrangement joins TRBV15 to TRBJ2-5; D is undetermined. The CDR3 consists of 13 residues. Germline assignment: CDR1 LNHNV and CDR2 YYDKDF (reference sequence). V dropped 3 bases and J dropped 4 bases, with 9 bases sitting between them. This chain's CDR3 is CATSRDPVETQYF. For the CDR3, the DNA is TGTGCCACCAGCAGGGATCCCGTAGAGACCCAGTACTTC.

Ten or more counts support this clonotype. J is TRBJ2-2 and V is TRBV19; D call uncertain. The germline V gene encodes CDR1 LNHDA and CDR2 SQIVND (reference sequence). There are 14 residues in the CDR3. Trimming stripped 3 bases from V and 2 bases from J, with 7 bases between. CDR3 sequence: CASSMYGNTGELFF. CDR3 nucleotide sequence: TGTGCCAGTAGTATGTATGGAAACACCGGGGAGCTGTTTTTT.

The CDR3 DNA sequence: TGCAGTGCCCCGGGACTAGCGGGACGTAAAGAGACCCAGTACTTC. Residues: CSAPGLAGRKETQYF. The chain employs TRBV20-1 and TRBJ2-5; 13 bases are a match to TRBD2. J lost 3 bases, V lost 6 bases, and 7 bases had no gene match. The germline CDR1 and CDR2 sequences are DFQATT and SNEGSKA (reference sequence). The CDR3 is 15 amino acids.

This clonotype was seen a few times. The chain carries TRBV6-6 and TRBJ2-1, with D possibly matching TRBD2 (5 bases). V was shortened by 4 bases and J by 0 bases, with 13 bases between the two germline ends. The CDR3 totals 16 residues. Germline CDR1 and CDR2: MNHNY and SVGAGI (reference sequence). CDR3 sequence reads: CASSSQRRSSYNEQFF. DNA for the CDR3: TGTGCCAGCAGTTCCCAGCGGAGATCCTCCTACAATGAGCAGTTCTTC.

The chain uses TRBV28 and TRBJ2-2, with 7 positions matching TRBD2. CDR1 and CDR2 from the germline V gene are MDHEN and SYDVKM. This CDR3 contains 16 residues. With V trimmed by 3 bases and J by 6 bases, 10 bases remained unmatched. This CDR3 is CASSFNGGSGAGELFF. In DNA, the CDR3 is TGTGCCAGCAGTTTCAACGGCGGGAGTGGGGCCGGGGAGCTGTTTTTT. The full variable domain, its missing parts supplied by reference TRBV28 and TRBJ2-2, is DVKVTQSSRYLVKRTGEKVFLECVQDMDHENMFWYRQDPGLGLRLIYFSYDVKMKEKGDIPEGYSVSREKKERFSLILESASTNQTSMYLCASSFNGGSGAGELFFGEGSRLTVL.

This chain connects TRBV7-9 to TRBJ2-5, with 7 bases fitting TRBD1. After removal of 5 bases from V and 1 base from J, the junction contained 10 bases not matched to a gene. The CDR3 is 16 residues long. Per the germline V gene, CDR1 is SEHNR and CDR2 is FQNEAQ (reference sequence). CDR3 region: CASSRRQGETQETQYF. DNA of the CDR3: TGTGCCAGCAGCCGGAGGCAGGGGGAAACCCAAGAGACCCAGTACTTC.

The chain combines TRBV6-5 with TRBJ2-6; 7 nucleotides align to TRBD1. The junction had 11 bases not matched to a gene; V was cut back by 6 bases and J by 0 bases. The V gene's germline CDR1 is MNHEY and CDR2 SVGAGI. The CDR3 consists of 18 residues. This CDR3 reads CASSPRQGRSSGANVLTF. CDR3 coding DNA: TGTGCCAGCAGCCCGAGACAGGGAAGAAGCTCTGGGGCCAACGTCCTGACTTTC.

V and J are TRBV29-1 and TRBJ2-7; 13 bases match TRBD2. CDR1 and CDR2 from the germline V gene are SQVTM and ANQGSEA. V shed 7 bases, J shed 6 bases, and the junction held 3 bases outside the gene matches. This CDR3 contains 12 residues. The CDR3 loop is CSARTSGGEQYF. The DNA of the CDR3 is TGCAGCGCCAGGACTAGCGGGGGCGAGCAGTACTTC.